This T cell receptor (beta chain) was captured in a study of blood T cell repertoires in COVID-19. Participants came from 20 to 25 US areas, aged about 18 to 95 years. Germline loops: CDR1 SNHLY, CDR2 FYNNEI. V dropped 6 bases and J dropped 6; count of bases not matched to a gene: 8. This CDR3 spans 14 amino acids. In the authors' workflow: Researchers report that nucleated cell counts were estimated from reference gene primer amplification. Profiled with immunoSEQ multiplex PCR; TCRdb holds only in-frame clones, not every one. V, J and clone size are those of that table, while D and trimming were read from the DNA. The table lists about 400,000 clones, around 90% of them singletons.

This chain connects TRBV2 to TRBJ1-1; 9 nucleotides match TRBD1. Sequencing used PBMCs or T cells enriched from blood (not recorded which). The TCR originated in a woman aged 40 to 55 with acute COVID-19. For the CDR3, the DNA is TGTGCCAGCAGAGCGACAGGGGGGGTGGCTGAAGCTTTCTTT. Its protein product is CASRATGGVAEAFF.